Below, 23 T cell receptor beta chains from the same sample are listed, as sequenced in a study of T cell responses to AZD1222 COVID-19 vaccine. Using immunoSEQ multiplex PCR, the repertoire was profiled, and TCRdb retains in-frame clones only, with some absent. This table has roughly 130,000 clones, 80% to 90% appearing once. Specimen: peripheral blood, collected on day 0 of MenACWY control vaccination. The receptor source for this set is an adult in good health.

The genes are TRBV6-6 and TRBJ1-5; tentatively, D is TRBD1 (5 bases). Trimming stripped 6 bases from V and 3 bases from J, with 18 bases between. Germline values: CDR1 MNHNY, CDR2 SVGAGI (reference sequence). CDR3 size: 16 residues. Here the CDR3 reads CASRSRVGDYNQPQHF. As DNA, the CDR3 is TGTGCCAGCAGGTCCAGGGTGGGGGACTACAATCAGCCCCAGCATTTT.

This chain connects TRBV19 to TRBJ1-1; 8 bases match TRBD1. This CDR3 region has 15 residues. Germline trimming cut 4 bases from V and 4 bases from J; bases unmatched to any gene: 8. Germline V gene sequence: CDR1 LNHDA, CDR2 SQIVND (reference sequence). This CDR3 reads CASSTTWTGTTEAFF. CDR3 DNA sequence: TGTGCCAGTAGTACCACGTGGACAGGGACCACTGAAGCTTTCTTT.

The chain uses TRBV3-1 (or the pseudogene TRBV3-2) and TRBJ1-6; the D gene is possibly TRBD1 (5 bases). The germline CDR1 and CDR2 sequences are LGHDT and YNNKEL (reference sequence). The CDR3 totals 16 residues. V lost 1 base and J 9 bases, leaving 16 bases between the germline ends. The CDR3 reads CASSQGIGARSSPLHF. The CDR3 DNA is TGTGCCAGCAGCCAAGGTATTGGGGCAAGGAGTTCACCCCTCCACTTT.

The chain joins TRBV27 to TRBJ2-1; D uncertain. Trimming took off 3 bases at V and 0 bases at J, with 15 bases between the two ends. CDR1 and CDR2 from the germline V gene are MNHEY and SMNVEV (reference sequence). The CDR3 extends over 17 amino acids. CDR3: CASSFPSGGSSYNEQFF. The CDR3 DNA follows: TGTGCCAGCAGTTTCCCTTCGGGCGGTAGCTCCTACAATGAGCAGTTCTTC.

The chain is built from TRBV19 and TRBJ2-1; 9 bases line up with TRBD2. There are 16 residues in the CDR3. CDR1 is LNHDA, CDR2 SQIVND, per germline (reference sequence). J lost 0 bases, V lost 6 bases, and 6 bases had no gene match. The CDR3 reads CASRSAGGSSYNEQFF. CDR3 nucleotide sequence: TGTGCCAGTAGGTCAGCGGGAGGAAGCTCCTACAATGAGCAGTTCTTC.

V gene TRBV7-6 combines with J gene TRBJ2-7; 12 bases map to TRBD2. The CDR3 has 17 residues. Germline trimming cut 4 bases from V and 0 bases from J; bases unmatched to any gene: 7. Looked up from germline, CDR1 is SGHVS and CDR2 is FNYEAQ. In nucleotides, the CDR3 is TGTGCCAGCAGCTGGAGACTAGCGGGAGCGAACTCCTACGAGCAGTACTTC. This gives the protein CASSWRLAGANSYEQYF. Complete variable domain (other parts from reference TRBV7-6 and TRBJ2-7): GAGVSQSPRYKVTKRGQDVALRCDPISGHVSLYWYRQALGQGPEFLTYFNYEAQQDKSGLPNDRFSAERPEGSISTLTIQRTEQRDSAMYRCASSWRLAGANSYEQYFGPGTRLTVT.

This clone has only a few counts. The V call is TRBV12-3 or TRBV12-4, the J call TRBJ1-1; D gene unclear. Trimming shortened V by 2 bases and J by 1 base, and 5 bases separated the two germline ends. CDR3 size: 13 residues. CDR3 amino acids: CASSLRGNTEAFF. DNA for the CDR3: TGTGCCAGCAGTTTACGGGGGAACACTGAAGCTTTCTTT.

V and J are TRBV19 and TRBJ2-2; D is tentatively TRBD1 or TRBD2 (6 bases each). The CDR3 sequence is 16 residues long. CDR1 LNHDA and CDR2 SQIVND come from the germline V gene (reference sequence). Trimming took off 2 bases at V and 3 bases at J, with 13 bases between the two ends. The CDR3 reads CASSIWGAKDTGELFF. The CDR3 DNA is TGTGCCAGTAGTATATGGGGGGCTAAAGACACCGGGGAGCTGTTTTTT.

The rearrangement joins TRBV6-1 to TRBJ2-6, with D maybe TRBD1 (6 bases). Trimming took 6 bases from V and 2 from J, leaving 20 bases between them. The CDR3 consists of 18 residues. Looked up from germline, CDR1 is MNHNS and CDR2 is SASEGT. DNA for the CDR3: TGTGCCAGCAGGGAACAGGGTGCTGCGTGGGCTGGGGCCAACGTCCTGACTTTC. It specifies CASREQGAAWAGANVLTF.

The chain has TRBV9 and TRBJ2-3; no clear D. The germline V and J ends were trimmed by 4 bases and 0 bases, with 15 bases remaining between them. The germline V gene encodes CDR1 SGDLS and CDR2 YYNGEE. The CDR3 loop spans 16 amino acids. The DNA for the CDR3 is TGTGCCAGCAGCCTCACCCCGGTCTCTAGCACAGATACGCAGTATTTT. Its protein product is CASSLTPVSSTDTQYF.

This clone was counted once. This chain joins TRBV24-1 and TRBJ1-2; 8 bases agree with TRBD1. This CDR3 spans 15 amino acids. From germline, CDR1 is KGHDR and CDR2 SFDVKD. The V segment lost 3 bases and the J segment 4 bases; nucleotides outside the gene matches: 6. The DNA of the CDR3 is TGTGCCACCAGTGATCCCGGGACAGGCACCTATGGCTACACCTTC. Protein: CATSDPGTGTYGYTF.

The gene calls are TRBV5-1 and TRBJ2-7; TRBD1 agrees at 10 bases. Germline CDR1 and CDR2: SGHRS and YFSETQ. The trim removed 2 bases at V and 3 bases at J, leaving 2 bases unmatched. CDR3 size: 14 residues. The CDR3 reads CASSFGTGVYEQYF. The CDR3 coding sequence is TGCGCCAGCAGCTTCGGGACAGGGGTCTACGAGCAGTACTTC. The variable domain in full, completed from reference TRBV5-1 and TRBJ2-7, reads KAGVTQTPRYLIKTRGQQVTLSCSPISGHRSVSWYQQTPGQGLQFLFEYFSETQRNKGNFPGRFSGRQFSNSRSEMNVSTLELGDSALYLCASSFGTGVYEQYFGPGTRLTVT.

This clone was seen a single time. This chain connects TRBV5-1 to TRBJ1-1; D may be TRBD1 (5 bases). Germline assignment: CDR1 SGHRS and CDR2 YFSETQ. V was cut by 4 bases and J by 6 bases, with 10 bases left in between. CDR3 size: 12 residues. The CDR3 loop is CASSPGFSEAFF. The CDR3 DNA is TGCGCCAGCAGCCCAGGGTTTTCTGAAGCTTTCTTT.

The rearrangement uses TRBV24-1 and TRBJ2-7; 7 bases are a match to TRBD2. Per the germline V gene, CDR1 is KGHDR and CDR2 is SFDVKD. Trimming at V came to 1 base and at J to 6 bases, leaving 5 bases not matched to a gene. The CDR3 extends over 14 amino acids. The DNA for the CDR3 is TGTGCCACCAGTGATTTTCATCCGGGGGGCGAGCAGTACTTC. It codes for CATSDFHPGGEQYF.

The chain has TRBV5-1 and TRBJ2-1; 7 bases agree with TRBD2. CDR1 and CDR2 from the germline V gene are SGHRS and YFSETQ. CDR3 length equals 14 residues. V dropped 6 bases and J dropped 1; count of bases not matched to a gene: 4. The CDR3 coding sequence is TGCGCCAGCATGGGCGGGAGTTCCTACAATGAGCAGTTCTTC. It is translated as CASMGGSSYNEQFF.

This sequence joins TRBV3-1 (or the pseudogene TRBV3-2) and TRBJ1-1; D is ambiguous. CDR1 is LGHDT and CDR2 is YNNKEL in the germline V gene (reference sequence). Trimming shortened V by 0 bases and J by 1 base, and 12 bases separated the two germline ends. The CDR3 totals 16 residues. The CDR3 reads CASSQDLGSGNTEAFF. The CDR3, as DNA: TGTGCCAGCAGCCAAGATCTGGGATCCGGGAACACTGAAGCTTTCTTT.

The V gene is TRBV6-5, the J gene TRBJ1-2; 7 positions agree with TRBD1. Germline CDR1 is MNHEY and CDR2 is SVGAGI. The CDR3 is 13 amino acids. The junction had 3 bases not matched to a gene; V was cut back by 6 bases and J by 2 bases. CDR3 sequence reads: CASRGTVNYGYTF. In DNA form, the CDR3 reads TGTGCCAGCAGGGGGACAGTGAACTATGGCTACACCTTC.

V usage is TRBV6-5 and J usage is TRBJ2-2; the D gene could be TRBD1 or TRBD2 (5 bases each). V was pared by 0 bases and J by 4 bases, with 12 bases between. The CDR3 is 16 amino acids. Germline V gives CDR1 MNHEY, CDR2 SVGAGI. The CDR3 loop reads CASSYSRGVITGELFF. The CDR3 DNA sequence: TGTGCCAGCAGTTACTCGAGGGGAGTAATCACCGGGGAGCTGTTTTTT.

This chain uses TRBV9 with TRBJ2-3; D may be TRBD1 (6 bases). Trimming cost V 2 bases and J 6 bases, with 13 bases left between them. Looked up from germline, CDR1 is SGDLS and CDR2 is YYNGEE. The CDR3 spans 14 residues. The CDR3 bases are TGTGCCAGCAGCGTCACAGGGCTCAAGGATACGCAGTATTTT. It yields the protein CASSVTGLKDTQYF.

This chain's CDR3 is CASRAGASTDTQYF. CDR3 coding DNA: TGTGCCAGCCGGGCGGGGGCCAGCACAGATACGCAGTATTTT. The chain recombines TRBV6-5 with TRBJ2-3, with D perhaps matching TRBD2 (7 bases). V was pared by 8 bases and J by 0 bases, with 12 bases between. The germline V gene has CDR1 MNHEY and CDR2 SVGAGI. The CDR3 extends over 14 amino acids.

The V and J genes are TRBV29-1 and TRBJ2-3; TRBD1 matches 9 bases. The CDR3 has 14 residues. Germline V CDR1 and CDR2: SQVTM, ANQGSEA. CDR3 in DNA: TGCAGTTACGGGACAGGGCGCGGCACAGATACGCAGTATTTT. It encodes CSYGTGRGTDTQYF.

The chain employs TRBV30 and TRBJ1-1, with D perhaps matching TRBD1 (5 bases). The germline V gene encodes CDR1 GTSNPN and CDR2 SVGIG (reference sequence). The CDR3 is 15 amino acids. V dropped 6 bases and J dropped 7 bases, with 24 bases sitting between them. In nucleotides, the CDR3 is TGTGCCTGTCGGGGACGGGACCGAAAAATCGATGAAGCTTTCTTT. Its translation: CACRGRDRKIDEAFF.

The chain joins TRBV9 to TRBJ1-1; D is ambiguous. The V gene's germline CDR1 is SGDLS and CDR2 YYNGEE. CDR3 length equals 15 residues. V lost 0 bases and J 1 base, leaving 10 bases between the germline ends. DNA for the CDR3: TGTGCCAGCAGCGTAGGGGTGTGGGGGAACACTGAAGCTTTCTTT. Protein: CASSVGVWGNTEAFF.